Listed here are 31 T cell receptor beta chains from one sample, sequenced in a study of cytomegalovirus exposure and HLA in healthy donors (dated by TCRdb to about 2017). Receptor amplification or capture employed the immunoSEQ multiplex PCR assay. A mixture of 60 forward primers for TCR Vbeta segments and 13 reverse primers for TCR Jbeta segments was used in the multiplex PCR. The source is immuneACCESS, and TCRdb retained only in-frame sequences with V and J called. Part of the clones is not carried over; for the studies checked, unresolved V genes explain less than half of this, and the remainder is unexplained. Recorded for this sample are about 160,000 clones; approximately 72% of them occurred a single time. Roughly 1.9% of the sample goes to the ten largest clones. The sequenced sample was PBMCs. All receptors derive from a female donor in good health and CMV-seronegative.

J is TRBJ2-5 and V is TRBV5-4; 9 bases are a match to TRBD2. Germline lookup yields CDR1 SGHNT and CDR2 YYREEE (reference sequence). The CDR3 has 14 amino acids. Unmatched junction bases numbered 9, after V lost 6 bases and J lost 6 bases. CDR3 sequence reads: CASTGGGARKTQYF. In DNA form, the CDR3 reads TGTGCCAGCACCGGCGGGGGGGCGAGGAAGACCCAGTACTTC.

This chain links TRBV28 with TRBJ1-1; 8 bases align to TRBD1. With V trimmed by 3 bases and J by 0 bases, 3 bases remained unmatched. Germline V CDR1 and CDR2: MDHEN, SYDVKM. The CDR3 covers 15 residues. DNA of the CDR3: TGTGCCAGCAGTTTGCCAGGGGGCATGAACACTGAAGCTTTCTTT. Translating gives CASSLPGGMNTEAFF.

This rearrangement joins TRBV6-9 to TRBJ2-5; possibly TRBD2 for D (5 bases). V was shortened by 7 bases and J by 1 base, with 13 bases between the two germline ends. The CDR3 sequence is 14 residues long. Germline lookup yields CDR1 MNHGY and CDR2 SVAAGI. The CDR3 bases are TGTGCCAGCACCAAACCGGGGAGCCAAGAGACCCAGTACTTC. Protein product: CASTKPGSQETQYF.

The chain recombines TRBV5-5 with TRBJ2-1, with TRBD2 matching over 9 bases. Germline V gene sequence: CDR1 SGHKS, CDR2 YYEKEE (reference sequence). The V and J ends lost 3 bases and 7 bases, in that order; junction bases with no gene match: 11. The CDR3 runs to 16 residues. The CDR3 DNA is TGTGCCAGCAGCTCCCGTTCTAGCGGGGCCCTTAATGAGCAGTTCTTC. Residues: CASSSRSSGALNEQFF.

This clone was picked up one time. The rearrangement links TRBV4-1 to TRBJ2-7, with TRBD1 as a possible D gene (5 bases). The germline gives CDR1 MGHRA, CDR2 YSYEKL. The CDR3 is made up of 15 amino acids. V was clipped by 0 bases and J by 5 bases, with 14 bases between them. DNA of the CDR3: TGCGCCAGCAGCCAAGAAGGGGCCGCTGGAGACGAGCAGTACTTC. Translated, it gives CASSQEGAAGDEQYF.

The chain recombines TRBV30 with TRBJ1-5, with 8 bases matching TRBD1. CDR1 and CDR2 (germline): GTSNPN, SVGIG (reference sequence). Germline trimming cut 2 bases from V and 4 bases from J; bases unmatched to any gene: 4. The CDR3 consists of 14 residues. The CDR3: CAWSPDRGNQPQHF. The DNA for the CDR3 is TGTGCCTGGAGTCCCGACAGGGGTAATCAGCCCCAGCATTTT.

The chain joins TRBV9 to TRBJ1-3; a weak D match, TRBD1 (6 bases). CDR3 length equals 17 residues. Trimming left V 3 bases short and J 3 bases short, with 19 bases between. Germline V lookup: CDR1 SGDLS, CDR2 YYNGEE. The CDR3 spells CASSALPDSLSGNTIYF. In DNA form, the CDR3 reads TGTGCCAGCAGCGCCCTGCCGGACAGTCTAAGTGGAAACACCATATATTTT.

The chain combines TRBV7-9 with TRBJ2-7; TRBD2 might be the D (5 bases). CDR3 length equals 14 residues. Trimming cost V 1 base and J 0 bases, with 7 bases left between them. Germline V gene sequence: CDR1 SEHNR, CDR2 FQNEAQ (reference sequence). CDR3: CASSLVAGSYEQYF. CDR3 sequence (DNA): TGTGCCAGCAGCTTAGTTGCGGGCTCCTACGAGCAGTACTTC.

This chain joins TRBV5-1 and TRBJ1-2; 8 bases map to TRBD1. CDR1 is SGHRS, CDR2 YFSETQ, per germline. J was trimmed by 4 bases and V by 1 base; bases with no gene match: 6. The CDR3 has 15 residues. The CDR3 DNA reads TGCGCCAGCAGCTTGCCCGACAGGGGACTCTATGGCTACACCTTC. Its protein is CASSLPDRGLYGYTF.

The rearrangement uses TRBV7-2 and TRBJ1-1; D remains unclear. Trimming shortened V by 1 base and J by 4 bases, and 10 bases separated the two germline ends. Germline values: CDR1 SGHTA, CDR2 FQGNSA. This CDR3 is built from 14 residues. The CDR3: CASSLGGSGTEAFF. The CDR3 nucleotides are TGTGCCAGCAGCTTAGGGGGTAGCGGCACTGAAGCTTTCTTT.

The rearrangement links TRBV6-1 to TRBJ2-1, with TRBD1 identical over 9 bases. The CDR3 is 13 amino acids. CDR1 and CDR2 (germline): MNHNS, SASEGT. V trimming: 6 bases; J trimming: 3 bases; junction bases outside the gene matches: 0. CDR3 sequence (DNA): TGTGCCAGCAGGGACAGGGGCTACAATGAGCAGTTCTTC. Amino acid sequence: CASRDRGYNEQFF.

V usage is TRBV6-1 and J usage is TRBJ2-3, with D tentatively TRBD1 (5 bases). The CDR3 runs to 15 residues. Per germline, CDR1 MNHNS and CDR2 SASEGT. Between the trimmed V and J ends, which lost 6 bases and 0 bases, there was a span of 13 bases. The CDR3 is CASREQGMSTDTQYF. The CDR3 DNA sequence: TGTGCCAGCAGAGAGCAGGGAATGAGCACAGATACGCAGTATTTT.

A single count supports this clone. The genes are TRBV6-5 and TRBJ1-6; 7 bases align to TRBD1. V shed 4 bases and J 0 bases; nucleotides not matched to a gene: 3. Germline CDR1 reads MNHEY; CDR2 reads SVGAGI. This CDR3 has 16 residues. The CDR3 DNA reads TGTGCCAGCAGTTTGACAGGGTACTCCTATAATTCACCCCTCCACTTT. Translating it yields CASSLTGYSYNSPLHF.

The DNA of the CDR3 is TGTGCCAGCAGTTTAAGGACAATCGCCTACGGGCCAGGGGATGAAAAACTGTTTTTT. As protein: CASSLRTIAYGPGDEKLFF. This rearrangement joins TRBV27 to TRBJ1-4; D perhaps matches TRBD1 (6 bases). V was shortened by 2 bases and J by 6 bases, with 25 bases between the two germline ends. This CDR3 contains 19 residues. From germline, CDR1 is MNHEY and CDR2 SMNVEV (reference sequence).

V is TRBV6-1 and J is TRBJ1-2; TRBD1 agrees at 8 bases. With V trimmed by 0 bases and J by 4 bases, 4 bases remained unmatched. There are 15 residues in the CDR3. Germline CDR1 MNHNS, CDR2 SASEGT. CDR3 sequence reads: CASSEARQGIYGYTF. The CDR3 nucleotides are TGTGCCAGCAGTGAAGCGAGACAGGGGATCTATGGCTACACCTTC.

The chain employs TRBV5-4 and TRBJ2-5; tentatively, D is TRBD2 (6 bases). V was clipped by 4 bases and J by 5 bases, with 12 bases between them. The length of the CDR3 is 13 residues. Per germline, CDR1 SGHNT and CDR2 YYREEE (reference sequence). Written as DNA, the CDR3 is TGTGCCAGCAGCCGGGGAGGTTTGGAGACCCAGTACTTC. Amino acids: CASSRGGLETQYF.

With regard to this clone: The germline gene is not matched at one end of the junction; a read error may be the cause. The chain joins TRBV30 to TRBJ2-7; TRBD2 matches at 12 bases. Germline V lookup: CDR1 GTSNPN, CDR2 SVGIG (reference sequence). The CDR3 is made up of 15 amino acids. The CDR3 nucleotides read TGTGCCCGGAGTGGTGGGACTAGCGGGCCCTACGAGCAGTACTTC. Amino acids: CARSGGTSGPYEQYF.

This chain connects TRBV9 to TRBJ2-3, with TRBD1 identical over 7 bases. V gave up 1 base and J gave up 5 bases; unmatched junction bases: 7. Germline assignment: CDR1 SGDLS and CDR2 YYNGEE. This CDR3 has 15 amino acids. The chain's CDR3 is CASSVNRGPVDTQYF. The DNA of the CDR3 is TGTGCCAGCAGCGTAAACAGGGGTCCGGTAGATACGCAGTATTTT.

The CDR3 loop is CASSYPPSTGGGPPRETQYF. For the CDR3, the DNA is TGTGCCAGCAGTTACCCGCCTTCAACAGGGGGCGGTCCCCCAAGAGAGACCCAGTACTTC. The rearrangement joins TRBV6-7 to TRBJ2-5; TRBD1 agrees at 9 bases. TRBV6-7 is reported as an ORF; its role is uncertain. V lost 2 bases, J lost 4 bases, and 20 bases stayed unmatched. The CDR3 is 20 residues long.

The gene calls are TRBV6-1 and TRBJ1-1; D ambiguous. The CDR3 extends over 13 amino acids. CDR1 is MNHNS, CDR2 SASEGT, per germline. Trimming shortened V by 6 bases and J by 4 bases, and 12 bases separated the two germline ends. CDR3 sequence: CASRVTDLTEAFF. The CDR3 DNA reads TGTGCCAGCAGGGTTACAGATCTCACTGAAGCTTTCTTT.

Only a few counts were recorded for this clone. The chain combines TRBV4-1 with TRBJ1-1; D is undetermined. Trimming left V 3 bases short and J 5 bases short, with 13 bases between. CDR1 MGHRA and CDR2 YSYEKL come from the germline V gene. The CDR3 consists of 14 residues. DNA for the CDR3: TGCGCCAGCAGCCATCCCGCTCGAGGTACTGAAGCTTTCTTT. This sequence encodes CASSHPARGTEAFF.

The chain joins TRBV4-2 to TRBJ2-5; 14 bases are a match to TRBD2. The CDR3 is 18 residues long. The germline V gene encodes CDR1 LGHNA and CDR2 YNFKEQ. With 1 base clipped from V and 5 bases from J, the junction kept 9 bases outside the gene matches. CDR3 loop: CASSQALTGLAGAETQYF. In nucleotides, the CDR3 is TGTGCCAGCAGCCAAGCCCTAACGGGACTAGCGGGAGCGGAGACCCAGTACTTC.

The J gene is TRBJ1-2, the V gene TRBV10-3; D possibly corresponds to TRBD1 (5 bases). V dropped 0 bases and J dropped 4 bases, with 12 bases sitting between them. Germline V gene lookup returns CDR1 ENHRY and CDR2 SYGVKD. The CDR3 runs 15 residues. The CDR3 protein is CAISESGGISYGYTF. In DNA form, the CDR3 reads TGTGCCATCAGTGAGTCGGGGGGTATTAGCTATGGCTACACCTTC.

The gene calls are TRBV19 and TRBJ1-2; D is ambiguous. The CDR3 runs 12 residues. Per germline, CDR1 LNHDA and CDR2 SQIVND (reference sequence). Trimming shortened V by 4 bases and J by 4 bases, and 7 bases separated the two germline ends. The DNA for the CDR3 is TGTGCCAGTAGTACCCTCCGCTATGGCTACACCTTC. Translation gives CASSTLRYGYTF.

On this clone: Other nucleotide sequences in the sample specify the same CDR3. The chain has TRBV5-1 and TRBJ1-1; 8 bases match TRBD1. CDR1 is SGHRS, CDR2 YFSETQ, per germline. V shed 4 bases and J 2 bases; nucleotides not matched to a gene: 4. The CDR3 consists of 14 residues. The CDR3 here is CASSQGQVNTEAFF. CDR3 coding DNA: TGCGCCAGCAGCCAGGGACAGGTAAACACTGAAGCTTTCTTT.

The CDR3 protein is CASSYQQGIGELFF. CDR3 nucleotide sequence: TGTGCCAGCAGTTACCAACAGGGTATCGGGGAGCTGTTTTTT. The gene calls are TRBV6-5 and TRBJ2-2; D perhaps matches TRBD1 (6 bases). The CDR3 consists of 14 residues. The ends were cut back, 2 bases at V and 7 bases at J, with 11 bases in the middle. CDR1 and CDR2 from the germline V gene are MNHEY and SVGAGI.

The chain links TRBV6-6 to TRBJ1-6; 11 bases fit TRBD1. The CDR3 sequence is 15 residues long. Per the germline V gene, CDR1 is MNHNY and CDR2 is SVGAGI (reference sequence). Trimming removed 9 bases from V and 7 bases from J; junction bases left unmatched: 8. The CDR3 is CASDTGTGGNSPLHF. CDR3 bases: TGTGCCAGTGACACCGGGACAGGGGGAAATTCACCCCTCCACTTT.

This chain connects TRBV27 to TRBJ2-7, with TRBD1 identical over 9 bases. CDR1 is MNHEY, CDR2 SMNVEV, per germline (reference sequence). V lost 8 bases, J lost 5 bases, and 7 bases stayed unmatched. The CDR3 is 13 amino acids. CDR3 loop: CASGKQGADEQYF. CDR3 coding DNA: TGTGCCAGCGGCAAACAGGGGGCCGACGAGCAGTACTTC.

The CDR3 DNA sequence: TGTGCCAGCAGCGTAGTCCGGACAGAAAACACTGAAGCTTTCTTT. Its translation is CASSVVRTENTEAFF. The chain joins TRBV9 to TRBJ1-1; weak D call: TRBD1 (6 bases). Trimming shortened V by 0 bases and J by 2 bases, and 11 bases separated the two germline ends. From germline, CDR1 is SGDLS and CDR2 YYNGEE. The CDR3 covers 15 residues. The full variable domain, with the rest looked up from reference TRBV9 and TRBJ1-1, is DSGVTQTPKHLITATGQRVTLRCSPRSGDLSVYWYQQSLDQGLQFLIQYYNGEERAKGNILERFSAQQFPDLHSELNLSSLELGDSALYFCASSVVRTENTEAFFGQGTRLTVV.

The genes are TRBV5-1 and TRBJ1-5; 7 nucleotides agree with TRBD1. The CDR3 runs 15 residues. V was clipped by 0 bases and J by 7 bases; unmatched bases: 7. Germline V CDR1 and CDR2: SGHRS, YFSETQ. CDR3 amino acids: CASSLEGQFGQPQHF. CDR3 sequence (DNA): TGCGCCAGCAGCTTGGAGGGACAGTTCGGCCAGCCCCAGCATTTT.

The chain recombines TRBV5-5 with TRBJ1-1, with a possible D match to TRBD1 (5 bases). Looked up from germline, CDR1 is SGHKS and CDR2 is YYEKEE (reference sequence). The CDR3 loop spans 12 amino acids. Trimming stripped 6 bases from V and 5 bases from J, with 11 bases between. The CDR3 protein is CASTAEGTEAFF. For the CDR3, the DNA is TGTGCCAGCACCGCGGAGGGGACTGAAGCTTTCTTT.